The rows below give T cell receptor beta chains drawn from one sample of a study of glioma-infiltrating T cells after dendritic cell vaccination. Some clones are missing from TCRdb's copy, which holds only in-frame ones; the method was immunoSEQ multiplex PCR. The table lists about 82,000 clones, under 85% of them singletons. Sample: blood, taken after dendritic cell vaccination. These receptors originate from a human donor with glioblastoma. The conserved cysteine and the conserved F or W are not part of the CDR3 here. Each record gives: V gene, CDR3 length, J gene, CDR3 protein.

v_gene: TRBV7-2; len: 13; j_gene: TRBJ2-3; CDR3aa: ASSLGGMGTDTQY
v_gene: TRBV5-1; len: 14; j_gene: TRBJ2-2; CDR3aa: ASSTGAGQGTGELF
v_gene: TRBV5-4; len: 13; j_gene: TRBJ2-2; CDR3aa: ASSLGGPYTGELF
v_gene: TRBV10-3; len: 12; j_gene: TRBJ2-7; CDR3aa: AIRAGRTNYEQY
v_gene: TRBV29-1; len: 12; j_gene: TRBJ2-7; CDR3aa: SVRDRVIPYEQY
v_gene: TRBV19; len: 12; j_gene: TRBJ1-2; CDR3aa: ATRLGQAFYGYT
v_gene: TRBV6-5; len: 11; j_gene: TRBJ1-1; CDR3aa: ASSRQGNTEAF
v_gene: TRBV27; len: 13; j_gene: TRBJ1-4; CDR3aa: ASSQGGTRYEKLF
v_gene: TRBV5-1; len: 13; j_gene: TRBJ2-3; CDR3aa: ASSAGGAGTDTQY
v_gene: TRBV5-1; len: 14; j_gene: TRBJ2-1; CDR3aa: ASSLTGTGSYNEQF
v_gene: TRBV11-3; len: 11; j_gene: TRBJ2-1; CDR3aa: ASGRGSDNEQF
v_gene: TRBV5-6; len: 14; j_gene: TRBJ2-4; CDR3aa: ASSFRDARAKNIQY
v_gene: TRBV5-1; len: 12; j_gene: TRBJ1-1; CDR3aa: ASSDSTGNTEAF
v_gene: TRBV19; len: 12; j_gene: TRBJ1-1; CDR3aa: ASSATVANTEAF
v_gene: TRBV5-1; len: 13; j_gene: TRBJ1-5; CDR3aa: ASSQKGQEGQPQH
v_gene: TRBV25-1; len: 11; j_gene: TRBJ1-2; CDR3aa: ASSASDSYGYT
v_gene: TRBV30; len: 12; j_gene: TRBJ1-1; CDR3aa: AWTSRQGSTEAF
v_gene: TRBV2; len: 12; j_gene: TRBJ2-7; CDR3aa: ASSFGGARYEQY
v_gene: TRBV10-1; len: 14; j_gene: TRBJ2-5; CDR3aa: ASSGNGGGEGETQY
v_gene: TRBV13; len: 12; j_gene: TRBJ2-3; CDR3aa: ASSLLRGQDTQY
v_gene: TRBV7-2; len: 12; j_gene: NA; CDR3aa: ASSLVTLTYEQY
v_gene: TRBV11-2; len: 17; j_gene: NA; CDR3aa: ASSLYWGLDRGQLAEQY
v_gene: TRBV5-1; len: 14; j_gene: TRBJ1-1; CDR3aa: ASSVGRQGARTEAF
v_gene: TRBV5-1; len: 12; j_gene: TRBJ1-2; CDR3aa: ASSPRTNNYGYT
v_gene: TRBV6-1; len: 13; j_gene: TRBJ1-2; CDR3aa: ASSAFNQGAVGYT
v_gene: TRBV7-6; len: 16; j_gene: TRBJ2-1; CDR3aa: ASSLAVAGGRQYNEQF
v_gene: TRBV4-2; len: 13; j_gene: TRBJ1-2; CDR3aa: ASEGGTEGENGYT
v_gene: TRBV6-1; len: 12; j_gene: TRBJ2-5; CDR3aa: ASSANRGRETQY
v_gene: TRBV25-1; len: 13; j_gene: TRBJ2-5; CDR3aa: ASSFRQAGGETQY
v_gene: TRBV7-2; len: 13; j_gene: TRBJ2-1; CDR3aa: ASSLLAGGLDEQF
v_gene: TRBV9; len: 12; j_gene: TRBJ2-3; CDR3aa: ASSFRGRRDTQY
v_gene: TRBV14; len: 14; j_gene: TRBJ2-2; CDR3aa: ASSRPLGQSTGELF
v_gene: TRBV13; len: 16; j_gene: TRBJ1-2; CDR3aa: ASSSRSNRQGGNYGYT